This T cell receptor beta chain was captured by sequencing in a study of vaccination and CD4 T cells after COVID-19. A note on this clonotype: As yet, its antigen is unknown.

Cultured CD4+ T cells had their DNA profiled by the Oncomine TCR Beta short-read assay. TCRdb ran MiXCR on the PCR reads and lists one entry per CDR3 protein. The data contain around 10,000 distinct CDR3 sequences, 56% of them singletons. The treatment denotes: approximately nine-day PBMC culture with coronavirus spike peptide pools or control peptides (ViraFEST assay). V was pared by 2 bases and J by 8 bases, with 12 bases between. The germline V gene encodes CDR1 LNHDA and CDR2 SQIVND (reference sequence). The CDR3 has 14 amino acids. This rearrangement joins TRBV19 to TRBJ2-2; D uncertain. This TCR was sampled from a human donor who had recovered from COVID-19. Sequencing used CD4+ T cells from blood, cultured in vitro. CDR3: CASSIQEWNGELFF. The DNA of the CDR3 is TGTGCCAGTAGTATACAGGAATGGAATGGGGAGCTGTTTTTT.